This entry is about one TCR beta chain. Its antigen target is currently unknown. Base qualities are not recorded, but no much larger clone differs from it by a single base. The source of the sample is a study of blood T cell repertoires in COVID-19 (dated by TCRdb to about 2020). Turning to the overall study: Samples from collaborators originated in the United States, Italy and Spain and spanned both the acute and convalescent phases of COVID-19. The sample metadata nearly always contained a de-identified subject ID, COVID-19 status, age in years and sex. Subjects who had been exposed to COVID-19, were actively infected with it, or had recovered from it provided the deeply sampled blood TCRbeta repertoires that made up the dataset. A freely available public database, intended as a resource for researchers studying the immune response to SARS-CoV-2, is where the repertoires were released. The prospective study material was composed of cDNA or gDNA derived from T cells, B-cell-depleted T cells, or PBMCs. Samples came from the ongoing ImmuneRACE study (first 160 participants) plus 1,254 subjects from 6 global collaborators. Where available, HLA class I and class II types were obtained from metadata supplied by the sample provider rather than from assay-based typing.

TCRbeta CDR3 regions were amplified from genomic DNA by means of the immunoSEQ Assay, a bias-controlled multiplex PCR. On the authors' methods: The number of nucleated cells in each sample was estimated by amplification of reference gene primers within the assay. Sequence reads were collapsed and filtered to measure the absolute abundance of every unique TCRbeta CDR3 rearrangement. For each sample, productive Simpson clonality was calculated by taking the square root of Simpson's diversity index across productive rearrangements. TCRdb stores this immuneACCESS table with in-frame sequences only. Part of the clones is absent; in the studies checked, under half of the shortfall reflects unresolved V genes, and no reason is known for the rest. The V and J calls and clone size are taken from that table; D and trimming were inferred from the DNA. Here the sample has about 250,000 clones; about 85% occur a single time. 3% to 3.5% of the sample lies in the top ten.

The paper's findings and limits, for the study overall: Clinical and demographic metadata were provided uncurated, with the amount varying by source and participant.

CDR1 and CDR2 are drawn from the germline V gene (reference sequence): DFQATT, SNEGSKA. Including the terminal cysteine and phenylalanine, the CDR3 comprises 14 residues. Only the CDR3 portion is preserved as DNA: 42 bases, with reading frame beginning at the first base. V lost 3 bases and J lost 0 bases; the stretch between them is 12 bases long. Collaborating institutions collected whole blood in K2EDTA tubes following their own protocols. For TCRbeta analysis, collaborator samples were shipped as frozen whole blood, as isolated PBMCs, or as DNA extracted from either sample type. The sequence was obtained from a young man with active or convalescent COVID-19. The receptor chain draws on TRBV20-1 and TRBJ2-7; the D gene is not confidently resolved. The sample comprised peripheral blood. The CDR3 region reads CSASGSLVSYEQYF. The DNA reads TGCAGTGCTAGTGGGTCTCTAGTCTCCTACGAGCAGTACTTC.